These 27 T cell receptor beta chains were sequenced from one sample in a study of liver allograft versus peripheral blood T cells. The wider study: Repertoires of T cell receptors in transplanted livers were compared with recipients' peripheral blood repertoires.

From the reads, TCRdb called clonotypes with MiXCR, one entry per CDR3 protein. The sample carries approximately 9,100 distinct CDR3 sequences, approximately 15% recorded once. Receptors originate from a human patient who had a liver transplant. Part of the T cell pool may stem from the graft donor.

Worth noting for this clonotype: At one boundary the junction diverges from the germline segment, which might be a read error. The chain recombines TRBV20-1 with TRBJ2-2, with 10 bases fitting TRBD2. This CDR3 is built from 16 residues. CDR1 and CDR2 (germline): DFQATT, SNEGSKA (reference sequence). The CDR3 sequence: CSARGDSGGWTGELFF. In DNA, the CDR3 is TGCAGTGCCAGAGGGGATAGCGGGGGGTGGACCGGGGAGCTGTTTTTT.

The V gene is TRBV7-2, the J gene TRBJ2-7; D possibly corresponds to TRBD2 (6 bases). Trimming shortened V by 8 bases and J by 5 bases, and 16 bases separated the two germline ends. This CDR3 is built from 13 residues. The germline V gene has CDR1 SGHTA and CDR2 FQGNSA. CDR3 bases: TGTGCCAGCGCCCCCGCGACGGGAGACGAGCAGTACTTC. The encoded protein is CASAPATGDEQYF.

V gene TRBV2 combines with J gene TRBJ2-1; a weak D match, TRBD2 (5 bases). Per germline, CDR1 SNHLY and CDR2 FYNNEI. The CDR3 is made up of 15 amino acids. Trimming shortened V by 6 bases and J by 0 bases, and 12 bases separated the two germline ends. CDR3 sequence: CASSQSRGSYNEQFF. DNA of the CDR3: TGTGCCAGCAGCCAAAGTCGGGGCTCCTACAATGAGCAGTTCTTC.

Sample share makes this clonotype medium-sized. The CDR3 region is CASSYYGLYGYTF. The CDR3, as DNA: TGTGCCAGCAGTTACTACGGACTCTATGGCTACACCTTC. This chain uses TRBV6-2 or TRBV6-3 with TRBJ1-2; no clear D. V shed 1 base and J shed 4 bases, with 7 bases lying between them. The CDR3 totals 13 residues. CDR1 MNHEY and CDR2 SVGEGT come from the germline V gene.

The chain recombines TRBV12-3 or TRBV12-4 with TRBJ2-1, with TRBD2 matching 13 bases. The CDR3 runs to 17 residues. V lost 4 bases to trimming and J lost 0 bases; unmatched junction nucleotides: 3. For the CDR3, the DNA is TGTGCCAGCAGTTCTCGGACTAGCGGGAGCTCCTACAATGAGCAGTTCTTC. It yields the protein CASSSRTSGSSYNEQFF.

This clonotype counts as medium-sized. V and J are TRBV29-1 and TRBJ1-2, with TRBD1 matching 7 bases. Germline V gene lookup returns CDR1 SQVTM and CDR2 ANQGSEA. V lost 4 bases, J lost 6 bases, and 5 bases stayed unmatched. The CDR3 totals 12 residues. The CDR3 loop reads CSVVGQMNGYTF. The DNA of the CDR3 is TGCAGCGTTGTGGGACAGATGAATGGCTACACCTTC.

This clonotype was counted a few times. The CDR3 reads CSATRQGGTEAFF. The CDR3 DNA reads TGCAGTGCTACCCGACAGGGTGGGACTGAAGCTTTCTTT. V is TRBV20-1 and J is TRBJ1-1; 7 bases are shared with TRBD1. Germline CDR1 and CDR2: DFQATT and SNEGSKA (reference sequence). There are 13 residues in the CDR3. J was trimmed by 5 bases and V by 4 bases; bases with no gene match: 7.

This clonotype was seen ten or more times. The rearrangement uses TRBV15 and TRBJ1-1, with 9 bases lining up with TRBD1. J lost 1 base, V lost 2 bases, and 5 bases had no gene match. The CDR3 covers 16 residues. Germline values: CDR1 LNHNV, CDR2 YYDKDF (reference sequence). CDR3 nucleotides: TGTGCCACCAGCAGACTTAGGGGACAGGGGAACACTGAAGCTTTCTTT. Residues: CATSRLRGQGNTEAFF.

The gene calls are TRBV30 and TRBJ1-2; D gene uncertain. Trimming stripped 0 bases from V and 2 bases from J, with 10 bases between. This CDR3 spans 14 amino acids. The germline V gene encodes CDR1 GTSNPN and CDR2 SVGIG (reference sequence). As DNA, the CDR3 is TGTGCCTGGAGTGTAAGAGGGTCAAACTATGGCTACACCTTC. Translating gives CAWSVRGSNYGYTF.

By share, this clonotype ranks as medium-sized (0.01 to 0.1%). V gene TRBV19 combines with J gene TRBJ1-3; weak D call: TRBD1 (6 bases). From germline, CDR1 is LNHDA and CDR2 SQIVND (reference sequence). The CDR3 is 14 amino acids. V was shortened by 1 base and J by 2 bases, with 6 bases between the two germline ends. DNA of the CDR3: TGTGCCAGTAGTATAGGACAGGCTGGAAACACCATATATTTT. Encoded protein: CASSIGQAGNTIYF.

In its sample, this clonotype ranks as medium-sized. V gene TRBV28 combines with J gene TRBJ1-1; unclear D gene. V was trimmed by 2 bases and J by 1 base, leaving 5 bases between them. This CDR3 has 13 amino acids. The germline CDR1 and CDR2 sequences are MDHEN and SYDVKM. CDR3 nucleotide sequence: TGTGCCAGCAGTTTAGCGGGGAACACTGAAGCTTTCTTT. Protein product: CASSLAGNTEAFF. The whole variable domain, filled in from reference TRBV28 and TRBJ1-1, reads DVKVTQSSRYLVKRTGEKVFLECVQDMDHENMFWYRQDPGLGLRLIYFSYDVKMKEKGDIPEGYSVSREKKERFSLILESASTNQTSMYLCASSLAGNTEAFFGQGTRLTVV.

This clonotype is medium-sized in the sample. The V and J genes are TRBV28 and TRBJ2-7; 8 bases are a match to TRBD1. The CDR3 sequence is 14 residues long. The V segment lost 7 bases and the J segment 3 bases; nucleotides outside the gene matches: 8. Germline CDR1 and CDR2: MDHEN and SYDVKM. This CDR3 reads CASTSNRGVYEQYF. In DNA form, the CDR3 reads TGTGCCAGCACCTCGAACAGGGGGGTCTACGAGCAGTACTTC.

This clonotype was seen only a few times. This rearrangement joins TRBV27 to TRBJ1-6; TRBD1 matches 9 bases. With V trimmed by 0 bases and J by 9 bases, 0 bases remained unmatched. Germline values: CDR1 MNHEY, CDR2 SMNVEV (reference sequence). CDR3 length equals 14 residues. The chain's CDR3 is CASSLSGQGSPLHF. The CDR3 nucleotides read TGTGCCAGCAGTTTATCGGGACAGGGTTCACCCCTCCACTTT.

This clonotype was observed a handful of times. The chain links TRBV28 to TRBJ1-2; 7 bases fit TRBD1. Germline CDR1 is MDHEN and CDR2 is SYDVKM. The CDR3 consists of 16 residues. J lost 5 bases, V lost 5 bases, and 14 bases had no gene match. The CDR3 bases are TGTGCCAGCAGTCAGAGGACAGGATTGGTCCCTTATGGCTACACCTTC. It specifies CASSQRTGLVPYGYTF.

CDR3 region: CAWSLGQGFEKLFF. CDR3 bases: TGTGCCTGGAGTTTGGGACAGGGGTTTGAAAAACTGTTTTTT. The chain recombines TRBV30 with TRBJ1-4; 10 bases match TRBD1. Losses at the gene ends were 2 bases for V and 7 bases for J; bases not matched to a gene: 4. CDR3 size: 14 residues. Germline V gene data show CDR1 as GTSNPN and CDR2 as SVGIG (reference sequence).

By share, this clonotype counts as medium-sized. The V and J genes are TRBV6-1 and TRBJ2-3; the match to TRBD1 covers 8 bases. Trimming at V came to 5 bases and at J to 1 base, leaving 2 bases not matched to a gene. CDR1 MNHNS and CDR2 SASEGT come from the germline V gene. This CDR3 region has 14 residues. The CDR3 DNA reads TGTGCCAGCAGTCTGACAGGGGGCACAGATACGCAGTATTTT. This sequence encodes CASSLTGGTDTQYF.

There are a few counts of this clonotype. J is TRBJ2-5 and V is TRBV30; D is perhaps TRBD2 (5 bases). The CDR3 is made up of 13 amino acids. With 2 bases removed from V and 5 bases from J, the gap between germline ends came to 12 bases. Germline loops: CDR1 GTSNPN, CDR2 SVGIG (reference sequence). As DNA, the CDR3 is TGTGCCTGGAGTTCTTATCAGCGGGAGACCCAGTACTTC. This gives the protein CAWSSYQRETQYF. Full variable domain (missing parts from reference TRBV30 and TRBJ2-5): SQTIHQWPATLVQPVGSPLSLECTVEGTSNPNLYWYRQAAGRGLQLLFYSVGIGQISSEVPQNLSASRPQDRQFILSSKKLLLSDSGFYLCAWSSYQRETQYFGPGTRLLVL.

In its sample, this clonotype was seen many times. The chain couples TRBV30 to TRBJ1-1; D ambiguous. CDR3 length equals 15 residues. Germline V gene lookup returns CDR1 GTSNPN and CDR2 SVGIG (reference sequence). Deletions cut 0 bases from V and 1 base from J, with 12 bases between. Here the CDR3 reads CAWSVAPYGNTEAFF. The CDR3 region has the DNA TGTGCCTGGAGTGTAGCTCCTTATGGGAACACTGAAGCTTTCTTT. Drawing the rest from reference TRBV30 and TRBJ1-1, the complete variable domain is SQTIHQWPATLVQPVGSPLSLECTVEGTSNPNLYWYRQAAGRGLQLLFYSVGIGQISSEVPQNLSASRPQDRQFILSSKKLLLSDSGFYLCAWSVAPYGNTEAFFGQGTRLTVV.

This clonotype qualifies as medium-sized (0.01 to 0.1%). V is TRBV18 and J is TRBJ1-4, with D uncertain. Germline V gene lookup returns CDR1 KGHSH and CDR2 LQKENI. The CDR3 is made up of 15 amino acids. V was cut by 3 bases and J by 8 bases, with 16 bases left in between. CDR3: CASSPPGSDLEKLFF. The CDR3 DNA sequence: TGTGCCAGCTCACCTCCGGGGAGCGATCTCGAAAAACTGTTTTTT.

Relative to its sample, this clonotype is medium-sized. The V call is TRBV10-3, the J call TRBJ2-3, with TRBD2 matching over 8 bases. This CDR3 has 14 amino acids. Germline CDR1 is ENHRY and CDR2 is SYGVKD. J lost 2 bases, V lost 6 bases, and 4 bases had no gene match. CDR3 protein: CAIRAGGSTDTQYF. CDR3 DNA sequence: TGTGCCATCAGGGCGGGAGGTTCCACAGATACGCAGTATTTT.

This clonotype has at least ten counts. The chain links TRBV6-2 or TRBV6-3 to TRBJ1-5, with 8 bases fitting TRBD1. The CDR3 has 16 amino acids. The V gene end was trimmed by 5 bases and the J gene end by 3 bases; junction bases not matched to a gene: 9. The germline CDR1 and CDR2 sequences are MNHEY and SVGEGT. The CDR3 DNA follows: TGTGCCAGCAGTCTAGACAGGGGAGCCTACAATCAGCCCCAGCATTTT. The encoded protein is CASSLDRGAYNQPQHF.

With respect to this clonotype: One base away lies a much larger clone, so this may be a sequencing read error. The chain joins TRBV6-1 to TRBJ2-7; either TRBD1 or TRBD2 may supply D (6 bases each). This CDR3 region has 13 residues. V lost 8 bases and J lost 6, with 17 bases in between. Germline V gives CDR1 MNHNS, CDR2 SASEGT. Here the CDR3 reads CASGGPKHSEQYF. CDR3 bases: TGTGCCAGCGGGGGGCCGAAACACTCCGAGCAGTACTTC.

This clonotype is classed as medium-sized. V and J are TRBV19 and TRBJ1-2; D possibly corresponds to TRBD1 (5 bases). Trimming left V 8 bases short and J 8 bases short, with 18 bases between. The CDR3 is made up of 13 amino acids. CDR1 and CDR2 from the germline V gene are LNHDA and SQIVND (reference sequence). The CDR3 sequence is CASERRGAYGYTF. The CDR3 region has the DNA TGTGCCAGTGAACGTAGGGGCGCCTACGGCTACACCTTC. The complete variable domain, with remaining parts taken from reference TRBV19 and TRBJ1-2, reads DGGITQSPKYLFRKEGQNVTLSCEQNLNHDAMYWYRQDPGQGLRLIYYSQIVNDFQKGDIAEGYSVSREKKESFPLTVTSAQKNPTAFYLCASERRGAYGYTFGSGTRLTVV.

This clonotype has a handful of counts. The CDR3 protein is CASSFVRGTDTQYF. The CDR3 bases are TGTGCCAGCAGCTTCGTTAGGGGGACAGATACGCAGTATTTT. The chain uses TRBV7-2 and TRBJ2-3, with D perhaps matching TRBD1 (6 bases). Trimming removed 3 bases from V and 3 bases from J, with 10 bases in between. The CDR3 contains 14 residues. From germline, CDR1 is SGHTA and CDR2 FQGNSA.

In its sample, this clonotype is medium-sized. V and J are TRBV6-5 and TRBJ2-7, with TRBD1 identical over 9 bases. V lost 4 bases, J lost 2 bases, and 6 bases stayed unmatched. The CDR3 consists of 15 residues. From germline, CDR1 is MNHEY and CDR2 SVGAGI. CDR3: CASSFQQGATYEQYF. The CDR3 nucleotides are TGTGCCAGCAGTTTCCAACAGGGGGCCACCTACGAGCAGTACTTC.

This clonotype was counted a few times. V gene TRBV12-5 combines with J gene TRBJ1-3; D is uncertain. The germline gives CDR1 LGHNT, CDR2 FRNRAP. The V end lost 5 bases, the J end lost 1 base, and 6 bases lay between the germline ends. CDR3 length: 13 amino acids. This CDR3 reads CASGPESGNTIYF. DNA of the CDR3: TGTGCTAGTGGTCCGGAGTCTGGAAACACCATATATTTT.

This sequence joins TRBV7-3 and TRBJ2-2; D is undetermined. V was shortened by 2 bases and J by 5 bases, with 6 bases between the two germline ends. The CDR3 totals 13 residues. The germline CDR1 and CDR2 sequences are SGHTA and FQGTGA. The CDR3 DNA follows: TGTGCCAGCAGCTTAGGGCCGACCGGGGAGCTGTTTTTT. This codes for CASSLGPTGELFF.